These T cell receptor beta chains were read from a single sample in a study of blood T cell repertoires in COVID-19. The method was immunoSEQ multiplex PCR; TCRdb's version includes in-frame clones alone and lacks a portion of them. The data contain about 460,000 clones, 70% to 90% of them singletons. Input material: PBMCs or T cells enriched from blood (not recorded which). The receptors here all came from a woman aged 55 to 70 who had recovered from COVID-19. Both conserved end residues are trimmed from each CDR3.

v_gene	j_gene	CDR3aa
TRBV14	TRBJ2-1	ASSPFAGALNNEQF
TRBV5-3	TRBJ1-4	ARSLAKGQVDPNEKLF
TRBV5-6	TRBJ2-3	ASSSGSLVVTDTQY
TRBV12-5	TRBJ1-5	ASGLVMGQGSGPQH
TRBV2	TRBJ2-2	ASTLAVGGELF
TRBV24-1	TRBJ1-1	ATTLGDSPEAF
TRBV6-5	TRBJ1-6	ASRTGNSPLH
TRBV5-1	TRBJ1-6	ASSPQGIGDSPLH
TRBV18	TRBJ1-1	ASSLAAGEAF
TRBV29-1	TRBJ2-5	SVDGQGAKTQY
TRBV5-8	TRBJ1-6	ASSSLQGIGNSPLH
TRBV10-3	TRBJ2-4	AIRSVAKNIQY
TRBV4-1	TRBJ2-6	ASSPGGKLSGANVLT
TRBV29-1	TRBJ2-5	SVNGLGETQY
TRBV5-1	TRBJ1-1	ASSTRMNTEAF
TRBV4-2	TRBJ2-6	ASSQDFQTGANVLT
TRBV5-1	TRBJ2-1	ASSLSSGFNEQF
TRBV5-1	TRBJ2-5	ASSNTGPWTQY
TRBV9	TRBJ1-2	ASSVGTGQGGYT
TRBV2	TRBJ2-6	ASTPGSSGANVLT
TRBV4-2	TRBJ2-3	ASSQDLVAGISTDTQY
TRBV29-1	TRBJ1-2	SGVWGGYGYT
TRBV25-1	TRBJ1-3	ASGGGPGNTIY
TRBV10-3	TRBJ1-3	ATMDRAGNTIY
TRBV5-5	TRBJ1-3	ASSLWAGEGNTIY
TRBV7-9	TRBJ1-6	ASSRGIWDSPLH
TRBV29-1	TRBJ2-5	SVEDPGRGLQETQY
TRBV9	TRBJ1-5	ASSVLGDNQPQH
TRBV5-5	TRBJ2-1	ASSYGSLPSHEQF
TRBV21-1	TRBJ2-2	ASSKGGDGYTGELF
TRBV3-1/TRBV3-2	TRBJ2-5	ASSGGVGWETQY